This entry is about one T cell receptor (beta chain). TCRdb re-analyzed the 5' RACE reads; it lists each CDR3 protein once, without DNA. Recorded for this sample: 300,000 to 450,000 distinct CDR3 sequences. The data were taken from a study of T cells expressing NK-cell markers. In the study overall: Source material for TCR beta repertoires consisted of sorted CD3+CD56+NKG2C+, CD3+CD56+NKG2C- and CD3+CD56-NKG2C+ T cells.

This CDR3 comprises 15 residues. Germline CDR1 KGHSH, CDR2 LQKENI. The chain recombines TRBV18 with TRBJ2-5. Sequenced material: blood T cells: a sorted CD56 or NKG2C T cell subset, CD4+ or CD8+ T cells, or bulk PBMC T cells (not recorded which). The source is a man aged 18-70 years in good health. The CDR3 loop is CASSPIFLEQETQYF.